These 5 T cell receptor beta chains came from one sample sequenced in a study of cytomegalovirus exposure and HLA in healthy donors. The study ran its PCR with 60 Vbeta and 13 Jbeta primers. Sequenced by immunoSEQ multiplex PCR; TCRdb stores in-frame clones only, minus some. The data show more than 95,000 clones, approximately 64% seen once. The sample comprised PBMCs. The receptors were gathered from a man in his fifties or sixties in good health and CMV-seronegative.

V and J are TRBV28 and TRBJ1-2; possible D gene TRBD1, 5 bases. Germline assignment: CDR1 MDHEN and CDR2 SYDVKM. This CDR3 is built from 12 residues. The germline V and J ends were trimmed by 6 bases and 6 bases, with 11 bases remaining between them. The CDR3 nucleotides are TGTGCCAGCAGCCTCAGGGTTGATGGCTACACCTTC. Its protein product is CASSLRVDGYTF.

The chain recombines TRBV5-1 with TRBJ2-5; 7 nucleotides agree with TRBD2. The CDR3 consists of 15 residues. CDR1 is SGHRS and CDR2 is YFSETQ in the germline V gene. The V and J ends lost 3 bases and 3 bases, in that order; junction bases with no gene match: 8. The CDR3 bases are TGCGCCAGCAGCTCAAAAGGACTAGTTAAAGAGACCCAGTACTTC. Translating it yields CASSSKGLVKETQYF.

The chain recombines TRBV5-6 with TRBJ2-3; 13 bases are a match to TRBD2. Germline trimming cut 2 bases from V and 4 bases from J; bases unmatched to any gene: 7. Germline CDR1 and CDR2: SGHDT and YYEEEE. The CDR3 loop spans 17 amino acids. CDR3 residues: CASSFSTSGGAADTQYF. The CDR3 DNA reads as TGTGCCAGCAGCTTCTCAACTAGCGGGGGGGCCGCAGATACGCAGTATTTT.

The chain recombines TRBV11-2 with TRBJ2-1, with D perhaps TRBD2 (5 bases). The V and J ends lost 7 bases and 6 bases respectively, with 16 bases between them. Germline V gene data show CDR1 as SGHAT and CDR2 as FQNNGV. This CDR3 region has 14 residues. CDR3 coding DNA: TGTGCCAGCATCGGTAGCGAAATAACCAATGAGCAGTTCTTC. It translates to CASIGSEITNEQFF.

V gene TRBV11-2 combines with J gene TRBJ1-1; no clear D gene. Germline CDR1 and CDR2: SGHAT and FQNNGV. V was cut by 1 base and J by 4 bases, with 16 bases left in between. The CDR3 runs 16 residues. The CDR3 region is CASSLAGRGGSTEAFF. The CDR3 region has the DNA TGTGCCAGCAGCTTAGCTGGACGGGGAGGGTCCACTGAAGCTTTCTTT.